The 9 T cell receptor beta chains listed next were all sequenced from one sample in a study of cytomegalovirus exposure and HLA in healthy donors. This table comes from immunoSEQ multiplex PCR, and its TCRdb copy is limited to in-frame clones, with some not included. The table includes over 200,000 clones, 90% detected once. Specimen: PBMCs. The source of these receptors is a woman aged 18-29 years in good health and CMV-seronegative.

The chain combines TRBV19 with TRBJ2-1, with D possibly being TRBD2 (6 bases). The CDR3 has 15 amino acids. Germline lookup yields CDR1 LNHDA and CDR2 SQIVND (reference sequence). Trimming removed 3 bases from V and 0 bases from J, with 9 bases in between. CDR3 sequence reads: CASSMEGSSYNEQFF. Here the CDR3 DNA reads TGTGCCAGTAGTATGGAGGGGAGCTCCTACAATGAGCAGTTCTTC.

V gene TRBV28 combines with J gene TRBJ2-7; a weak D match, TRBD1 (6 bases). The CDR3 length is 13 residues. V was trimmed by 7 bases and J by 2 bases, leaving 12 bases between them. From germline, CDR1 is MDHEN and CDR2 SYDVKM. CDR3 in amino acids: CASTEPGAYEQYF. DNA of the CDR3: TGTGCCAGCACCGAACCAGGGGCCTACGAGCAGTACTTC.

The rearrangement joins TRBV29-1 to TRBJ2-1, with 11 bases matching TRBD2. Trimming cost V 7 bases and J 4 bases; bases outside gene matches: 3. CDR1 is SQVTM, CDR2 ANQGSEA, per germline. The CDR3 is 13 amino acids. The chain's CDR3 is CSGTSGGYNEQFF. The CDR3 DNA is TGCAGCGGAACTAGCGGGGGATACAATGAGCAGTTCTTC.

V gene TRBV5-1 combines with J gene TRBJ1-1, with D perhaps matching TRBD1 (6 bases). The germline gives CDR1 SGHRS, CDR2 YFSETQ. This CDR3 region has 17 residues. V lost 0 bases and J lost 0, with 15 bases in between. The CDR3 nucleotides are TGCGCCAGCAGCTTGGCTGGGACGGACAGATTGAACACTGAAGCTTTCTTT. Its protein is CASSLAGTDRLNTEAFF. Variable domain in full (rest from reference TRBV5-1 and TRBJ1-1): KAGVTQTPRYLIKTRGQQVTLSCSPISGHRSVSWYQQTPGQGLQFLFEYFSETQRNKGNFPGRFSGRQFSNSRSEMNVSTLELGDSALYLCASSLAGTDRLNTEAFFGQGTRLTVV.

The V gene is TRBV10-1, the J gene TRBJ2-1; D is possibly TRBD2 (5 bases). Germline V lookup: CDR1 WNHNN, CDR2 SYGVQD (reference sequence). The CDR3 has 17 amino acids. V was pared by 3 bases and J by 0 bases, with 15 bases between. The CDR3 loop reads CASSDYQFGSSYNEQFF. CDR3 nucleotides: TGCGCCAGCAGTGATTATCAATTTGGGAGCTCCTACAATGAGCAGTTCTTC.

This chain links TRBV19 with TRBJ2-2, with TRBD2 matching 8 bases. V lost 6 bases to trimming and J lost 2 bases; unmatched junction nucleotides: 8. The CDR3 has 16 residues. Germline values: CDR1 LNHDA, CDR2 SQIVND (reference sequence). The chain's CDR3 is CASRTLAGRNTGELFF. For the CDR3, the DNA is TGTGCCAGTAGGACCTTAGCGGGGCGAAACACCGGGGAGCTGTTTTTT. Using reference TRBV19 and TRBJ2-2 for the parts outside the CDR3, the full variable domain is DGGITQSPKYLFRKEGQNVTLSCEQNLNHDAMYWYRQDPGQGLRLIYYSQIVNDFQKGDIAEGYSVSREKKESFPLTVTSAQKNPTAFYLCASRTLAGRNTGELFFGEGSRLTVL.

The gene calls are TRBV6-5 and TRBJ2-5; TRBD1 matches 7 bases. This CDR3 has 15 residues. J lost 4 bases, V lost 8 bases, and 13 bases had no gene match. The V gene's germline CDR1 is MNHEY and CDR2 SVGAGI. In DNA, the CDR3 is TGTGCCAGCTCCGAAAGGGGGCGCAGGGTAGAGACCCAGTACTTC. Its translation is CASSERGRRVETQYF.

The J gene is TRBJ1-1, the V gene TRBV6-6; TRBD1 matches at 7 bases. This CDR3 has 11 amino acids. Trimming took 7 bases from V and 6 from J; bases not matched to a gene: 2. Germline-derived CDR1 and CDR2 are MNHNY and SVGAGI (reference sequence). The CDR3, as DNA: TGTGCCAGCACCCAGGGGGCTGAAGCTTTCTTT. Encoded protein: CASTQGAEAFF.

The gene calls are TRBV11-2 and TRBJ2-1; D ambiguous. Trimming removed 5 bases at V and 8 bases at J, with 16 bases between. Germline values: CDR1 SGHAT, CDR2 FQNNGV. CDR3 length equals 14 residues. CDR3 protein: CASSHSLESDEQFF. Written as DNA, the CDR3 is TGTGCCAGCAGCCATTCATTGGAGTCCGATGAGCAGTTCTTC.